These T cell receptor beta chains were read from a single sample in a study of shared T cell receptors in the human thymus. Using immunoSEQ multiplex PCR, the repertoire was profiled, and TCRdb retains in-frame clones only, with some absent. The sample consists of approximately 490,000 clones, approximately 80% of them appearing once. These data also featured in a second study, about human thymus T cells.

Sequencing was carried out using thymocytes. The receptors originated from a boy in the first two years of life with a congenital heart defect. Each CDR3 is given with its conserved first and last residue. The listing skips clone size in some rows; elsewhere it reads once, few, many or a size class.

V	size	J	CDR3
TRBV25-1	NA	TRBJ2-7	CASSGRDYHYEQYF
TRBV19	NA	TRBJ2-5	CASSITQRETQYF
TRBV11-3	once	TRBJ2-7	CASSLSSGLSEQYF
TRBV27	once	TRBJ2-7	CASSTRAQAGGEQYF
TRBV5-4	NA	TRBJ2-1	CASSFSGQGTNEQFF
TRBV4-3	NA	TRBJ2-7	CASSQDLGLNSYEQYF
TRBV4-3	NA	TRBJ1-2	CASTRTGGQDGYTF
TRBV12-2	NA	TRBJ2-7	CASRLPLGQGYEQYF
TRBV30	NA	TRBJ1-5	CAWRPRTGGNQPQHF
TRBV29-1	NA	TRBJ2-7	CSVAGGATGAGEQYF
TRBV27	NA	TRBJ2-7	CASSSKIPDRAGEQYF
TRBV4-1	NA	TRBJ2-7	CASSPTGTDYEQYF
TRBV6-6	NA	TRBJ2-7	CASTPTEGGSYEQYF
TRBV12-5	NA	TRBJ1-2	CASGLGQGANYGYTF
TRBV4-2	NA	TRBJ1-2	CASSQDNRTGHYGYTF
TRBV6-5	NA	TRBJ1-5	CASRQGSRGAQHF
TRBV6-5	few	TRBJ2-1	CASRARENNEQFF
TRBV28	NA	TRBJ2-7	CASSLLAGGPFLGICEQYF
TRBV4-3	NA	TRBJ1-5	CASSQGLTGAINQPQHF
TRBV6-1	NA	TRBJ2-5	CASSEAWGLAGRQETQYF
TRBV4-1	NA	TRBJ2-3	CASSPPAFSLAGVADTQYF
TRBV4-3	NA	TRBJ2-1	CASSRGTALHNEQFF
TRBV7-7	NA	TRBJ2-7	CASRRGGRGLYEQYF
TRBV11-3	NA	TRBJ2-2	CASSSRPVESSAGELFF
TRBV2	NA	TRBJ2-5	CASRGSEETQYF
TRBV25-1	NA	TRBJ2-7	CASSEFASGRGAYEQYF
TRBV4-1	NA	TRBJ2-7	CASSQDARTGWYEQYF
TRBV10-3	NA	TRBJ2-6	CAIGDSSGANVLTF
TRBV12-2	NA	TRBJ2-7	CASRLAHSKAGQGEQYF
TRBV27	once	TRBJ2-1	CASSLLSPGQNEQFF
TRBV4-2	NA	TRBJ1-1	CASSQDPPPGPNTEAFF
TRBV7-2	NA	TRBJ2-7	CASSEALEADYEQYF
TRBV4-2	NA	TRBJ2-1	CASSQDRVRLAGGNEQFF
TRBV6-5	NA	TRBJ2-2	CASSNRPGELFF
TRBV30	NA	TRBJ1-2	CAWMGEGHENYGYTF
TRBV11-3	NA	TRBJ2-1	CASSLECRDGRGNEQFF
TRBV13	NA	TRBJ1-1	CASSVAGTGLTEAFF
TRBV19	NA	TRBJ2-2	CASSTEGLAGEGGELFF
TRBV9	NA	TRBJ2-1	CASSVEGMEREVTYNEQFF
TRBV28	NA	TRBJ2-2	CASRGAWGRNTGELFF
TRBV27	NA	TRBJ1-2	CASSINRTGDGYTF
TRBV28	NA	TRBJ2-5	CASSPGNRVGETQYF
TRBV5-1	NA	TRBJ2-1	CASSVSGRTNNEQFF
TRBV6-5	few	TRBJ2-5	CASRVDSEEETQYF
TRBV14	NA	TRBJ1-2	CASSPWTGDGGYTF
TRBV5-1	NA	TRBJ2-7	CASSPWRATYEQYF
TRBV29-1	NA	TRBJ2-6	CSVVLQGAGANVLTF
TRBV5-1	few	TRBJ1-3	CASSLEGVGNTIYF
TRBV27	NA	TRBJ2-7	CASSPHIMATDEQYF
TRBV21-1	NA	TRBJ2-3	CASRRARVTDTQYF
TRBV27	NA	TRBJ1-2	CASSSKGQGAPGYTF
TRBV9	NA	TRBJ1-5	CASSVGTGVRPQHF